The sequence of this T cell receptor beta chain was determined in a study of identical twins. The V and J ends lost 4 bases and 4 bases respectively, with 8 bases between them. Germline CDR1 is SGHDT and CDR2 is YYEEEE. The CDR3 extends over 12 amino acids. This clonotype showed up just once. This may be a read error: a much more frequent sequence differs by one nucleotide. TCRdb reprocessed the 5' RACE reads via MiXCR and lists one record per CDR3 protein. The sample records some 1,700,000 distinct CDR3 sequences, roughly 35% being singletons. This TCR was sampled from a newborn girl in good health. J is TRBJ1-1 and V is TRBV5-6; D remains unclear. The sequenced sample was cord blood. The CDR3 is CASSVMSTEAFF. CDR3 DNA sequence: TGTGCCAGCAGCGTGATGAGCACTGAAGCTTTCTTT.